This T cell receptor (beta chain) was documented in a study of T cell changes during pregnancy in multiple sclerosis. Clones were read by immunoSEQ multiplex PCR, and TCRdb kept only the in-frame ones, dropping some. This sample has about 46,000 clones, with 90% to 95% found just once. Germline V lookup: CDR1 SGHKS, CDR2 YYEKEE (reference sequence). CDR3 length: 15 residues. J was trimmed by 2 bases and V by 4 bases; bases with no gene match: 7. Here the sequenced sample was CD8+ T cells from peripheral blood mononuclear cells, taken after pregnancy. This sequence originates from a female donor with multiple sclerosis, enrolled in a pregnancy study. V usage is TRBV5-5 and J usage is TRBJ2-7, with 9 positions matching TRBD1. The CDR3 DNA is TGTGCCAGCAGCCTCGGGACAGGGTTTGCCTACGAGCAGTACTTC. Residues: CASSLGTGFAYEQYF.